The 17 T cell receptor beta chains below all came from one sample that was sequenced in a study of response to subunit inactivated influenza vaccine. TCRdb reprocessed the RT-PCR reads via MiXCR and lists one record per CDR3 protein. The data hold about 170,000 distinct CDR3 sequences, with approximately 12% observed a single time. The sample also formed part of further work on T cells expressing NK-cell markers. As reported in that work: Making the TCR beta cDNA relied on 5'RACE template switching with UMIs.

This material consisted of CD8+ T cells sorted from PBMCs, taken 12 days after vaccination. These receptors originate from a man aged 45 to 65 who received an inactivated influenza vaccine.

This clonotype was found many times. The CDR3 DNA follows: TGTGCCACCAGTGTAGGAGTTGAGCAGTTCTTC. It codes for CATSVGVEQFF. The V and J genes are TRBV24-1 and TRBJ2-1; no clear D. Trimming took off 5 bases at V and 9 bases at J, with 7 bases between the two ends. CDR1 is KGHDR and CDR2 is SFDVKD in the germline V gene. This CDR3 comprises 11 residues.

This chain links TRBV28 with TRBJ2-7; 9 bases fit TRBD1. V shed 7 bases, J shed 4 bases, and the junction held 8 bases outside the gene matches. CDR3 length equals 14 residues. Germline V lookup: CDR1 MDHEN, CDR2 SYDVKM. The CDR3 DNA sequence: TGTGCCAGCAAACCGACAGGGGGTGGATACGAGCAGTACTTC. Protein: CASKPTGGGYEQYF. Drawing the rest from reference TRBV28 and TRBJ2-7, the complete variable domain is DVKVTQSSRYLVKRTGEKVFLECVQDMDHENMFWYRQDPGLGLRLIYFSYDVKMKEKGDIPEGYSVSREKKERFSLILESASTNQTSMYLCASKPTGGGYEQYFGPGTRLTVT.

This clonotype was seen at least ten times. V is TRBV4-2 and J is TRBJ2-5; 7 bases map to TRBD2. The germline gives CDR1 LGHNA, CDR2 YNFKEQ. This CDR3 has 13 amino acids. Trimming removed 4 bases from V and 5 bases from J; junction bases left unmatched: 4. Here the CDR3 reads CASSPPGGETQYF. The CDR3 bases are TGTGCCAGCAGCCCGCCGGGAGGCGAGACCCAGTACTTC.

This clonotype was counted many times. This chain uses TRBV27 with TRBJ1-1, with D perhaps matching TRBD1 (6 bases). Germline V gene data show CDR1 as MNHEY and CDR2 as SMNVEV (reference sequence). This CDR3 comprises 15 residues. Trimming took off 5 bases at V and 5 bases at J, with 18 bases between the two ends. Here the CDR3 DNA reads TGTGCCAGCAGTCCGGGGGGCCTGGTCGGGACTGAAGCTTTCTTT. Residues: CASSPGGLVGTEAFF.

The rearrangement links TRBV27 to TRBJ2-3; D may be TRBD1 (5 bases). Germline V lookup: CDR1 MNHEY, CDR2 SMNVEV (reference sequence). The length of the CDR3 is 14 residues. The V and J ends lost 3 bases and 4 bases respectively, with 11 bases between them. CDR3 nucleotide sequence: TGTGCCAGCAGTTTGGACCAGGGCGCAGATACGCAGTATTTT. It yields the protein CASSLDQGADTQYF.

This clonotype has a handful of counts. The chain combines TRBV9 with TRBJ2-5, with TRBD2 matching 7 bases. The CDR3 consists of 14 residues. Germline V gene lookup returns CDR1 SGDLS and CDR2 YYNGEE. V dropped 4 bases and J dropped 5; count of bases not matched to a gene: 8. For the CDR3, the DNA is TGTGCCAGCAGCCTAGAGGCGGGAGTGGAGACCCAGTACTTC. It yields the protein CASSLEAGVETQYF.

The chain links TRBV6-5 to TRBJ2-7; TRBD2 aligns across 11 bases. Germline V CDR1 and CDR2: MNHEY, SVGAGI. The trim removed 2 bases at V and 4 bases at J, leaving 4 bases unmatched. The CDR3 is made up of 15 amino acids. CDR3 coding DNA: TGTGCCAGCAGTTACCTGGGACTAGCGGAATACGAGCAGTACTTC. Its protein product is CASSYLGLAEYEQYF.

This clonotype was seen more than once but under ten times. The chain recombines TRBV20-1 with TRBJ2-1; 10 bases agree with TRBD2. Germline V gene data show CDR1 as DFQATT and CDR2 as SNEGSKA (reference sequence). J gave up 4 bases and V 5 bases, and 8 bases lay outside the gene matches. The CDR3 has 15 amino acids. The CDR3 loop is CSASPLAGAYNEQFF. The CDR3 DNA reads TGCAGTGCTTCCCCCCTAGCGGGAGCGTACAATGAGCAGTTCTTC.

The sample holds a few counts of this clonotype. The chain joins TRBV2 to TRBJ2-2, with 9 nucleotides matching TRBD1. The V and J ends lost 3 bases and 4 bases, in that order; junction bases with no gene match: 6. This CDR3 contains 16 residues. CDR1 and CDR2 (germline): SNHLY, FYNNEI. CDR3 bases: TGTGCCAGCAGTGACGGACAGGGGACCGCCACCGGGGAGCTGTTTTTT. Its translation: CASSDGQGTATGELFF.

The rearrangement uses TRBV7-9 and TRBJ2-1; TRBD1 might be the D (5 bases). V was clipped by 5 bases and J by 5 bases, with 19 bases between them. CDR1 is SEHNR, CDR2 FQNEAQ, per germline (reference sequence). There are 16 residues in the CDR3. CDR3 DNA sequence: TGTGCCAGCAGCCCCACGACAGACCGCAATCACAATGAGCAGTTCTTC. Protein sequence: CASSPTTDRNHNEQFF.

At least ten counts were recorded for this clonotype. The genes are TRBV2 and TRBJ2-7; the D gene is possibly TRBD1 (7 bases). The germline CDR1 and CDR2 sequences are SNHLY and FYNNEI. CDR3 size: 13 residues. Trimming cost V 3 bases and J 3 bases, with 9 bases left between them. Written as DNA, the CDR3 is TGTGCCAGCAGTGATCAGGGGGGCTACGAGCAGTACTTC. Translating it yields CASSDQGGYEQYF.

Concerning this clonotype itself: The junction shows a germline mismatch at one end, possibly a read error. The chain is built from TRBV6-1 and TRBJ1-5, with D unresolved. The CDR3 runs to 16 residues. Germline CDR1 is MNHNS and CDR2 is SASEGT. The CDR3 loop reads CASSEVVSVTNQPQPF. The CDR3 DNA is TGTGCCAGCAGTGAAGTAGTCAGTGTGACGAATCAGCCCCAGCCTTTT.

This clonotype was counted many times. This rearrangement joins TRBV7-9 to TRBJ1-5; D gene uncertain. This CDR3 contains 15 residues. Deletions cut 3 bases from V and 4 bases from J, with 13 bases between. Looked up from germline, CDR1 is SEHNR and CDR2 is FQNEAQ (reference sequence). CDR3 bases: TGTGCCAGCAGCTTTTCCGGACTCCTAAATCAGCCCCAGCATTTT. This translates into CASSFSGLLNQPQHF.

The V gene is TRBV19, the J gene TRBJ2-4; D is undetermined. The CDR3 is made up of 14 amino acids. The germline gives CDR1 LNHDA, CDR2 SQIVND (reference sequence). V lost 0 bases and J 6 bases, leaving 9 bases between the germline ends. Here the CDR3 reads CASSIDLLGNIQYF. The CDR3 DNA is TGTGCCAGTAGTATAGATCTATTGGGAAACATTCAGTACTTC.

This clonotype was seen many times. The rearrangement uses TRBV7-6 and TRBJ2-2; no clear D. Germline V gene lookup returns CDR1 SGHVS and CDR2 FNYEAQ. Trimming shortened V by 2 bases and J by 2 bases, and 6 bases separated the two germline ends. This CDR3 has 14 residues. For the CDR3, the DNA is TGTGCCAGCAGCTTAATACAAAACACCGGGGAGCTGTTTTTT. Protein sequence: CASSLIQNTGELFF.

This clonotype was detected many times. The V and J genes are TRBV28 and TRBJ2-1; 10 positions match TRBD2. V lost 2 bases to trimming and J lost 0 bases; unmatched junction nucleotides: 1. Germline CDR1 and CDR2: MDHEN and SYDVKM. The CDR3 length is 16 residues. Here the CDR3 reads CASSLIAGGSYNEQFF. In nucleotides, the CDR3 is TGTGCCAGCAGTTTAATAGCGGGAGGCTCCTACAATGAGCAGTTCTTC.

This clonotype came up many times. The chain recombines TRBV5-1 with TRBJ2-7; the match to TRBD1 covers 7 bases. V lost 0 bases, J lost 3 bases, and 9 bases stayed unmatched. The CDR3 extends over 16 amino acids. Germline V CDR1 and CDR2: SGHRS, YFSETQ. CDR3 region: CASSLGFRDSDYEQYF. CDR3 DNA: TGCGCCAGCAGCTTGGGTTTTCGGGACAGCGACTACGAGCAGTACTTC.